What follows are 22 T cell receptor beta chains derived from one specimen sequenced in a study of shared clonotypes between healthy human individuals. Sequenced by immunoSEQ multiplex PCR; TCRdb stores in-frame clones only, minus some. The sample holds over a million clones, about 96% seen once. The sequenced material came from naive CD4+ T cells sorted from blood. The sample's subset: CD45RA+ positively selected. The receptor source for this set is a man younger than 45 in good health.

This chain connects TRBV4-3 to TRBJ2-1, with 7 bases lining up with TRBD1. The CDR3 contains 16 residues. The germline V gene encodes CDR1 LGHNA and CDR2 YSLEER. V shed 3 bases and J 6 bases; nucleotides not matched to a gene: 11. DNA of the CDR3: TGCGCCAGCAGCCAGTTACAGGGGAAAGCCCTCAATGAGCAGTTCTTC. It translates to CASSQLQGKALNEQFF.

V is TRBV7-9 and J is TRBJ2-3, with 10 positions matching TRBD2. Unmatched junction bases numbered 12, after V lost 4 bases and J lost 2 bases. There are 18 residues in the CDR3. CDR1 is SEHNR, CDR2 FQNEAQ, per germline (reference sequence). CDR3 DNA: TGTGCCAGCAGCTACTATCCTGAGGGACTAGCGACCACAGATACGCAGTATTTT. Protein sequence: CASSYYPEGLATTDTQYF.

The chain has TRBV7-9 and TRBJ1-2; TRBD1 matches at 9 bases. V shed 5 bases, J shed 5 bases, and the junction held 9 bases outside the gene matches. The V gene's germline CDR1 is SEHNR and CDR2 FQNEAQ (reference sequence). CDR3 length equals 15 residues. The CDR3 bases are TGTGCCAGCAGCCCTTACCTCGGACAGGGGTATGGCTACACCTTC. This translates into CASSPYLGQGYGYTF.

The chain has TRBV6-5 and TRBJ2-4; D gene ambiguous. CDR3 size: 11 residues. Trimming removed 6 bases from V and 7 bases from J, with 7 bases in between. Germline V gene sequence: CDR1 MNHEY, CDR2 SVGAGI. The CDR3 sequence: CASREGNIQYF. CDR3 DNA: TGTGCCAGCAGGGAAGGGAACATTCAGTACTTC.

The chain links TRBV7-2 to TRBJ2-3; 11 nucleotides agree with TRBD2. The CDR3 has 15 residues. Germline V lookup: CDR1 SGHTA, CDR2 FQGNSA. V shed 4 bases and J 6 bases; nucleotides not matched to a gene: 6. In DNA form, the CDR3 reads TGTGCCAGCAGCTCCCGGACTAGCGGGTCGGATACGCAGTATTTT. This gives the protein CASSSRTSGSDTQYF.

The chain couples TRBV5-8 to TRBJ1-2; 9 nucleotides align to TRBD1. The CDR3 is 14 amino acids. After removal of 5 bases from V and 5 bases from J, the junction contained 7 bases not matched to a gene. The V gene's germline CDR1 is SGHTS and CDR2 YDEGEE. The CDR3 nucleotides read TGTGCCAGCAGACCCCGGGACAGGGAATATGGCTACACCTTC. This sequence encodes CASRPRDREYGYTF.

CDR3 loop: CASSYLLGSVAGELFF. CDR3 DNA: TGTGCCAGCAGCTACCTTTTGGGATCGGTAGCCGGGGAGCTGTTTTTT. The rearrangement uses TRBV9 and TRBJ2-2, with no clear D. Per the germline V gene, CDR1 is SGDLS and CDR2 is YYNGEE. Between the trimmed V and J ends, which lost 4 bases and 6 bases, there was a span of 19 bases. The CDR3 extends over 16 amino acids.

The V call is TRBV6-1, the J call TRBJ1-1; no firm D call. V lost 5 bases and J 0 bases, leaving 10 bases between the germline ends. The CDR3 has 14 residues. Germline-derived CDR1 and CDR2 are MNHNS and SASEGT. The CDR3 loop reads CASSHRALNTEAFF. The CDR3 DNA reads as TGTGCCAGCAGTCACCGGGCATTGAACACTGAAGCTTTCTTT.

The chain joins TRBV5-1 to TRBJ2-2, with D unresolved. The CDR3 sequence is 13 residues long. Trimming shortened V by 4 bases and J by 5 bases, and 9 bases separated the two germline ends. Germline V gene lookup returns CDR1 SGHRS and CDR2 YFSETQ. The CDR3 reads CASSAQGTGELFF. For the CDR3, the DNA is TGCGCCAGCAGCGCCCAAGGAACCGGGGAGCTGTTTTTT.

V gene TRBV7-9 combines with J gene TRBJ2-7, with a weak D call TRBD1 (6 bases). Germline V gene lookup returns CDR1 SEHNR and CDR2 FQNEAQ (reference sequence). Trimming left V 5 bases short and J 0 bases short, with 17 bases between. The CDR3 loop spans 16 amino acids. For the CDR3, the DNA is TGTGCCAGCAGCCACACAACAGGGCCAAGCTCCTACGAGCAGTACTTC. It codes for CASSHTTGPSSYEQYF. Supplemented by reference TRBV7-9 and TRBJ2-7, the full variable domain reads DTGVSQNPRHKITKRGQNVTFRCDPISEHNRLYWYRQTLGQGPEFLTYFQNEAQLEKSRLLSDRFSAERPKGSFSTLEIQRTEQGDSAMYLCASSHTTGPSSYEQYFGPGTRLTVT.

V usage is TRBV28 and J usage is TRBJ1-2, with D unclear. V was clipped by 5 bases and J by 3 bases, with 10 bases between them. The CDR3 has 13 amino acids. Looked up from germline, CDR1 is MDHEN and CDR2 is SYDVKM. The CDR3 reads CASSGWQYYGYTF. The CDR3 bases are TGTGCCAGCAGTGGGTGGCAGTACTATGGCTACACCTTC.

The chain carries TRBV28 and TRBJ1-5; D not certain. This CDR3 has 14 residues. In germline, CDR1 is MDHEN, CDR2 SYDVKM. The ends were cut back, 1 base at V and 3 bases at J, with 7 bases in the middle. The CDR3 loop reads CASSLSGNNQPQHF. In DNA, the CDR3 is TGTGCCAGCAGTTTATCAGGTAACAATCAGCCCCAGCATTTT.

The V and J genes are TRBV29-1 and TRBJ1-1, with 9 bases that match TRBD1. The CDR3 covers 12 residues. Looked up from germline, CDR1 is SQVTM and CDR2 is ANQGSEA. Trimming at V came to 6 bases and at J to 6 bases, leaving 5 bases not matched to a gene. This CDR3 reads CSVRTGVAEAFF. In DNA form, the CDR3 reads TGCAGCGTAAGGACAGGGGTGGCTGAAGCTTTCTTT.

The V call is TRBV11-3, the J call TRBJ2-1; D remains unclear. Trimming cost V 5 bases and J 0 bases, with 14 bases left between them. This CDR3 spans 16 amino acids. The germline gives CDR1 SGHNT, CDR2 YENEEA. The CDR3 reads CASSIGDTSSYNEQFF. The CDR3 DNA sequence: TGTGCCAGCAGCATTGGTGACACGAGCTCCTACAATGAGCAGTTCTTC.

The V and J genes are TRBV15 and TRBJ2-1; D gene uncertain. The CDR3 has 15 amino acids. Germline CDR1 reads LNHNV; CDR2 reads YYDKDF (reference sequence). The V and J ends lost 3 bases and 6 bases respectively, with 15 bases between them. Written as DNA, the CDR3 is TGTGCCACCAGCAGTATCGAGAATGGGTCCAATGAGCAGTTCTTC. Its protein is CATSSIENGSNEQFF.

The V gene is TRBV5-1, the J gene TRBJ1-3; D is ambiguous. The CDR3 totals 16 residues. Trimming took off 2 bases at V and 2 bases at J, with 14 bases between the two ends. Germline CDR1 SGHRS, CDR2 YFSETQ. Here the CDR3 reads CASSLTWELAGNTIYF. For the CDR3, the DNA is TGCGCCAGCAGCTTAACGTGGGAACTCGCTGGAAACACCATATATTTT.

CDR3 region: CASSYQDRAAYGYTF. The CDR3 nucleotides are TGTGCCAGCAGTTATCAAGACAGGGCCGCCTATGGCTACACCTTC. The rearrangement uses TRBV6-5 and TRBJ1-2; 7 bases map to TRBD1. This CDR3 contains 15 residues. Germline V CDR1 and CDR2: MNHEY, SVGAGI. V trimming: 3 bases; J trimming: 4 bases; junction bases outside the gene matches: 8.

The CDR3: CASSWGTAQFF. The CDR3 nucleotides are TGTGCCAGCAGTTGGGGGACTGCGCAGTTCTTC. The chain links TRBV28 to TRBJ2-1; tentatively, D is TRBD2 (6 bases). This CDR3 region has 11 residues. V lost 4 bases to trimming and J lost 12 bases, with 10 bases between them. From germline, CDR1 is MDHEN and CDR2 SYDVKM.

The CDR3 loop is CASSESGVGNTIYF. As DNA, the CDR3 is TGTGCCAGCAGCGAGTCAGGGGTTGGAAACACCATATATTTT. The chain joins TRBV7-9 to TRBJ1-3, with D possibly being TRBD1 (6 bases). The germline V gene has CDR1 SEHNR and CDR2 FQNEAQ (reference sequence). CDR3 length: 14 amino acids. V was pared by 5 bases and J by 3 bases, with 11 bases between.

The gene calls are TRBV5-1 and TRBJ2-1, with D unresolved. Germline V gene sequence: CDR1 SGHRS, CDR2 YFSETQ. The CDR3 length is 15 residues. With 4 bases removed from V and 6 bases from J, the gap between germline ends came to 17 bases. The CDR3 nucleotides read TGCGCCAGCAGCGGAGAGGTGGTGGCGTCCAATGAGCAGTTCTTC. It is translated as CASSGEVVASNEQFF.

V usage is TRBV18 and J usage is TRBJ2-3, with 9 positions matching TRBD1. From germline, CDR1 is KGHSH and CDR2 LQKENI. Trimming at V came to 4 bases and at J to 3 bases, leaving 8 bases not matched to a gene. The CDR3 totals 16 residues. The CDR3 protein is CASSLGVDRGTDTQYF. The CDR3 nucleotides are TGTGCCAGCTCACTCGGCGTGGACAGGGGTACAGATACGCAGTATTTT.

This clone was found a few times. This chain links TRBV19 with TRBJ1-1; 8 nucleotides line up with TRBD1. The CDR3 covers 13 residues. The J segment lost 4 bases and the V segment lost 6 bases, leaving 4 bases of the junction unmatched. CDR1 and CDR2 (germline): LNHDA, SQIVND (reference sequence). The CDR3 bases are TGTGCCAGTAGAAACACAGGGGGCACTGAAGCTTTCTTT. It encodes CASRNTGGTEAFF.